The 21 T cell receptor beta chains given below trace back to one sample, sequenced in a study of shared clonotypes between healthy human individuals. Using immunoSEQ multiplex PCR, the repertoire was profiled, and TCRdb retains in-frame clones only, with some absent. Of approximately 1,500,000 clones listed, around 98% are singletons. Sequenced material: naive CD4+ T cells sorted from blood. The subset was: CD45RA+ positively selected. The receptor set was obtained from a man aged 30 to 45 in good health.

The V and J genes are TRBV29-1 and TRBJ2-1; 12 bases map to TRBD2. J was trimmed by 4 bases and V by 1 base; bases with no gene match: 2. Germline V CDR1 and CDR2: SQVTM, ANQGSEA. The CDR3 totals 15 residues. CDR3 DNA sequence: TGCAGCGTTGAAGGCGGGACTAGCGGGTACAATGAGCAGTTCTTC. Protein sequence: CSVEGGTSGYNEQFF.

V usage is TRBV6-1 and J usage is TRBJ2-1, with no clear D. The CDR3 is made up of 14 amino acids. Germline loops: CDR1 MNHNS, CDR2 SASEGT. The ends were cut back, 5 bases at V and 4 bases at J, with 12 bases in the middle. CDR3 amino acids: CASSMSEQYNEQFF. CDR3 nucleotide sequence: TGTGCCAGCAGTATGAGCGAACAATACAATGAGCAGTTCTTC.

J is TRBJ2-3 and V is TRBV6-5; 11 bases align to TRBD2. The V segment lost 4 bases and the J segment 4 bases; nucleotides outside the gene matches: 7. CDR1 and CDR2 (germline): MNHEY, SVGAGI. This CDR3 has 16 amino acids. CDR3 residues: CASSSVLAGAADTQYF. The CDR3 DNA reads as TGTGCCAGCAGTTCCGTACTAGCGGGAGCTGCAGATACGCAGTATTTT.

V and J are TRBV11-3 and TRBJ1-3; the D gene is possibly TRBD1 (5 bases). CDR3 size: 14 residues. Germline V gene lookup returns CDR1 SGHNT and CDR2 YENEEA. V shed 5 bases and J shed 0 bases, with 8 bases lying between them. The CDR3 here is CASSGQDSGNTIYF. CDR3 nucleotide sequence: TGTGCCAGCAGCGGACAAGACTCTGGAAACACCATATATTTT.

The chain carries TRBV5-1 and TRBJ2-3; D ambiguous. This CDR3 comprises 11 residues. Germline V gives CDR1 SGHRS, CDR2 YFSETQ. V lost 5 bases and J lost 3, with 4 bases in between. The DNA of the CDR3 is TGCGCCAGCAGGGTAACAGATACGCAGTATTTT. It yields the protein CASRVTDTQYF.

V and J are TRBV4-3 and TRBJ1-4, with D perhaps matching TRBD1 (6 bases). Per the germline V gene, CDR1 is LGHNA and CDR2 is YSLEER. The ends were cut back, 2 bases at V and 8 bases at J, with 15 bases in the middle. This CDR3 has 15 residues. CDR3 sequence: CASSQSGRGFEKLFF. The CDR3 nucleotides are TGCGCCAGCAGCCAAAGTGGCAGGGGATTCGAAAAACTGTTTTTT.

V gene TRBV19 combines with J gene TRBJ2-7; 14 positions match TRBD2. The ends lost 5 bases at V and 0 bases at J; junction bases unmatched: 9. The CDR3 runs to 18 residues. Germline CDR1 is LNHDA and CDR2 is SQIVND (reference sequence). CDR3 region: CASSGGLAGGLSSYEQYF. The CDR3 region has the DNA TGTGCCAGTAGTGGAGGACTAGCGGGAGGCTTAAGCTCCTACGAGCAGTACTTC.

V gene TRBV15 combines with J gene TRBJ2-3; 9 nucleotides match TRBD2. The CDR3 length is 17 residues. The V gene's germline CDR1 is LNHNV and CDR2 YYDKDF (reference sequence). The trim removed 0 bases at V and 0 bases at J, leaving 4 bases unmatched. This CDR3 is CATSRDITSGSTDTQYF. In nucleotides, the CDR3 is TGTGCCACCAGCAGAGATATTACTAGCGGGAGCACAGATACGCAGTATTTT.

The chain combines TRBV18 with TRBJ2-7; D gene ambiguous. The CDR3 consists of 14 residues. The ends were cut back, 0 bases at V and 4 bases at J, with 10 bases in the middle. CDR1 and CDR2 (germline): KGHSH, LQKENI. The CDR3 nucleotides are TGTGCCAGCTCACCACCCGGTCCCCCATACGAGCAGTACTTC. Residues: CASSPPGPPYEQYF. Filled out from reference TRBV18 and TRBJ2-7, the complete variable domain reads NAGVMQNPRHLVRRRGQEARLRCSPMKGHSHVYWYRQLPEEGLKFMVYLQKENIIDESGMPKERFSAEFPKEGPSILRIQQVVRGDSAAYFCASSPPGPPYEQYFGPGTRLTVT.

The V call is TRBV19, the J call TRBJ1-2, with TRBD1 matching over 8 bases. V lost 1 base, J lost 8 bases, and 12 bases stayed unmatched. The CDR3 runs to 16 residues. Germline values: CDR1 LNHDA, CDR2 SQIVND (reference sequence). In nucleotides, the CDR3 is TGTGCCAGTAGTATAGCCGGACAGGGACGGGCGCGAGGCTACACCTTC. Translating it yields CASSIAGQGRARGYTF.

The CDR3 DNA is TGTGCCTGGAGCGCAAGACAGCATGAAGGCTACACCTTC. Amino acids: CAWSARQHEGYTF. The chain recombines TRBV30 with TRBJ1-2, with a weak D call TRBD1 (5 bases). The germline CDR1 and CDR2 sequences are GTSNPN and SVGIG (reference sequence). V was trimmed by 3 bases and J by 8 bases, leaving 16 bases between them. The CDR3 has 13 residues.

The rearrangement links TRBV7-2 to TRBJ1-2; TRBD1 matches at 12 bases. This CDR3 has 18 residues. V shed 6 bases, J shed 4 bases, and the junction held 15 bases outside the gene matches. Germline loops: CDR1 SGHTA, CDR2 FQGNSA. In DNA form, the CDR3 reads TGTGCCAGCAGTACCCCGTCCGGGACAGGGGGCCGCGGCTATGGCTACACCTTC. Its protein is CASSTPSGTGGRGYGYTF.

Comments on this clone: The same CDR3 is also encoded by other DNA sequences in this sample. The V call is TRBV18, the J call TRBJ1-1; D is undetermined. The V end lost 3 bases, the J end lost 4 bases, and 3 bases lay between the germline ends. Per germline, CDR1 KGHSH and CDR2 LQKENI. The CDR3 is made up of 11 amino acids. Here the CDR3 reads CASSPGTEAFF. The DNA of the CDR3 is TGTGCCAGCTCACCCGGCACTGAAGCTTTCTTT.

The chain joins TRBV28 to TRBJ1-1; D perhaps matches TRBD1 (5 bases). Germline CDR1 and CDR2: MDHEN and SYDVKM. The CDR3 contains 16 residues. V was pared by 10 bases and J by 1 base, with 22 bases between. The CDR3 nucleotides are TGTGCCACCCTCAGCACCGGCTGGGGGAAGAACACTGAAGCTTTCTTT. Residues: CATLSTGWGKNTEAFF.

This clone was detected only once. The genes are TRBV18 and TRBJ2-1; weak D call: TRBD2 (5 bases). Trimming stripped 3 bases from V and 8 bases from J, with 14 bases between. The CDR3 runs 14 residues. CDR1 and CDR2 from the germline V gene are KGHSH and LQKENI. The CDR3 DNA reads as TGTGCCAGCTCACCCTGGACTGGGGTCGATGAGCAGTTCTTC. Translated: CASSPWTGVDEQFF.

The J gene is TRBJ2-7, the V gene TRBV29-1, with D unresolved. Germline V gene sequence: CDR1 SQVTM, CDR2 ANQGSEA. The V end was cut by 6 bases, the J end by 0 bases, with 9 bases between. The CDR3 is 12 amino acids. CDR3 bases: TGCAGCGTCGCGACAAGCTCCTACGAGCAGTACTTC. This sequence encodes CSVATSSYEQYF.

The rearrangement links TRBV2 to TRBJ1-5; unclear D gene. From germline, CDR1 is SNHLY and CDR2 FYNNEI. This CDR3 has 15 residues. V lost 1 base to trimming and J lost 7 bases, with 14 bases between them. The CDR3 DNA follows: TGTGCCAGCAGTGAAGATAGGGTACTTCGGCAGCCCCAGCATTTT. Translation: CASSEDRVLRQPQHF.

The gene calls are TRBV7-2 and TRBJ1-1; no clear D gene. Germline V gene data show CDR1 as SGHTA and CDR2 as FQGNSA. Trimming left V 5 bases short and J 8 bases short, with 15 bases between. This CDR3 is built from 13 residues. CDR3 amino acids: CASSPTLTLEAFF. In DNA form, the CDR3 reads TGTGCCAGCAGCCCGACCCTGACCTTGGAAGCTTTCTTT.

The chain joins TRBV7-2 to TRBJ2-1, with a weak D call TRBD2 (5 bases). CDR1 and CDR2 (germline): SGHTA, FQGNSA. CDR3 size: 14 residues. V dropped 0 bases and J dropped 5 bases, with 8 bases sitting between them. The CDR3 region is CASSLASGNNEQFF. CDR3 sequence (DNA): TGTGCCAGCAGCTTAGCGTCGGGAAACAATGAGCAGTTCTTC.

The rearrangement joins TRBV27 to TRBJ1-2, with D unresolved. V dropped 6 bases and J dropped 5 bases, with 19 bases sitting between them. Germline V gene sequence: CDR1 MNHEY, CDR2 SMNVEV (reference sequence). The CDR3 is 15 residues long. CDR3 sequence reads: CASSPQGSQRYGYTF. The DNA for the CDR3 is TGTGCCAGCAGCCCCCAAGGGAGTCAGCGATATGGCTACACCTTC.

J is TRBJ1-2 and V is TRBV11-2; D is uncertain. Germline CDR1 and CDR2: SGHAT and FQNNGV. The V end lost 0 bases, the J end lost 2 bases, and 1 base lay between the germline ends. The CDR3 consists of 12 residues. The chain's CDR3 is CASSLENYGYTF. CDR3 in DNA: TGTGCCAGCAGCTTAGAAAACTATGGCTACACCTTC.